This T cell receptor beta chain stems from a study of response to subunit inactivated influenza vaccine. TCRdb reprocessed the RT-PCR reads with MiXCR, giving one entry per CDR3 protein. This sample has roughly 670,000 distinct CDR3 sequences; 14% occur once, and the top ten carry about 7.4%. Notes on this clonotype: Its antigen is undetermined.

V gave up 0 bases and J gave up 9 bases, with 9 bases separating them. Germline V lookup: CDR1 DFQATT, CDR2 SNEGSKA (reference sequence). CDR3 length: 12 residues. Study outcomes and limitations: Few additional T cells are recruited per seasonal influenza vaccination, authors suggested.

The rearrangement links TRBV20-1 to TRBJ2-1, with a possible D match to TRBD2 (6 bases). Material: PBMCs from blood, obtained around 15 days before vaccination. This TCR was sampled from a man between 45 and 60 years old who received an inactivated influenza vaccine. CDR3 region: CSARDPGSEQFF. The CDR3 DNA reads TGCAGTGCTAGAGACCCCGGGAGTGAGCAGTTCTTC.